A selection of T cell receptor beta chains follows, all from one sample in a study of response to subunit inactivated influenza vaccine. One entry per CDR3 protein results from TCRdb running MiXCR on the RT-PCR reads. This table has about 190,000 distinct CDR3 sequences, about an eighth appearing once. Sequenced here: CD8+ T cells sorted from PBMCs, sampled 5 days after vaccination. Every receptor here comes from a man aged 50-59 years who received an inactivated influenza vaccine. CDR3s include the opening cysteine and the closing phenylalanine or tryptophan. A D gene is named only where the DNA matches it firmly. Some rows mark clone size as missing; the rest say once, few, many or name a class of expanded clone.

clone_size,d_call,v_call,j_call,cdr3_nt,cdr3_aa
once,.,TRBV7-6,TRBJ2-7,TGTGCCAGCAGCTTAGCGATGTCGTACGAGCAGTACTTC,CASSLAMSYEQYF
.,TRBD1,TRBV20-1,TRBJ2-7,TGCAGTGCTAGAGATACAAACAGGGGTTACGAGCAGTACTTC,CSARDTNRGYEQYF
few,.,TRBV15,TRBJ2-7,TGTGCCACCAGCAGAGATCTTGGTGTCAGTTCCTACGAGCAGTACTTC,CATSRDLGVSSYEQYF
.,.,TRBV4-3,TRBJ1-1,TGCGCCAGCAGCCAAGTTGTCAGGGAGGTCACTGAAGCTTTCTTT,CASSQVVREVTEAFF
.,TRBD1,TRBV7-6,TRBJ2-7,TGTGCCAGCAGCTTAGGGACAGGGGGCGTCTACGAGCAGTACTTC,CASSLGTGGVYEQYF
many,.,TRBV11-2,TRBJ2-1,TGTGCCAGCAGCTTCGGACTTGGCAATGAGCAGTTCTTC,CASSFGLGNEQFF
.,TRBD1,TRBV15,TRBJ1-2,TGTGCCACCAGTCTTCCGGGACAGCTTGGCTACACCTTC,CATSLPGQLGYTF
.,TRBD1,TRBV20-1,TRBJ2-5,TGCAGTGCTAGAGATGGGGGGACAGGGAAGGAGACCCAGTACTTC,CSARDGGTGKETQYF
few,TRBD1,TRBV15,TRBJ2-7,TGTGCCACTTCCGGAGACAGGGTATACGAGCAGTACTTC,CATSGDRVYEQYF
.,TRBD2,TRBV12-3/TRBV12-4,TRBJ2-1,TGTGCCAGCAGCTACCGAGGGGCGGGAGATCAGGAGCAGTTCTTC,CASSYRGAGDQEQFF
many,.,TRBV7-9,TRBJ2-5,TGTGCCAGCAGCTTAATGAGGGTGGAGACCCAGTACTTC,CASSLMRVETQYF
few,.,TRBV10-3,TRBJ2-7,TGTGCCATCAGCGACAGGAAGGGTGAAGAGCAGTACTTC,CAISDRKGEEQYF
few,TRBD2,TRBV5-1,TRBJ2-1,TGCGCCAGCAGCTTGCATCGAGCGGGGTACAATGAGCAGTTCTTC,CASSLHRAGYNEQFF
few,TRBD2,TRBV7-8,TRBJ2-1,TGTGCCATCGCCTGGGTCGGACTAGCGAATCATGATGAGCAGTTCTTC,CAIAWVGLANHDEQFF
few,.,TRBV6-2/TRBV6-3,TRBJ2-3,TGTGCCAGCAGTTACTCGGACGGTTCTGGTACGCAGTATTTT,CASSYSDGSGTQYF
many,TRBD1,TRBV6-2/TRBV6-3,TRBJ2-2,TGTGCCAGCGACAGGGGCCAGAACACCGGGGAGCTGTTTTTT,CASDRGQNTGELFF
few,TRBD1,TRBV7-9,TRBJ1-1,TGTGCCAGCAGCCTAACGACAGGGCCCGACACTGAAGCTTTCTTT,CASSLTTGPDTEAFF
.,TRBD2,TRBV7-9,TRBJ2-7,TGTGCCAGCAGCTTAGGGGAGGGCAGTAAAGCCTACGAGCAGTACTTC,CASSLGEGSKAYEQYF
.,.,TRBV28,TRBJ2-7,TGTGCCAGCAGTCCAGAGGTAGGAACGGATGCGCAGTACTTC,CASSPEVGTDAQYF
.,TRBD2,TRBV10-3,TRBJ2-5,TGTGCCATCAGTGATCGGGGGGGCGAACAAGAGACCCAGTACTTC,CAISDRGGEQETQYF
few,.,TRBV7-8,TRBJ2-7,TGTGCCAGCAGCTTAGTGTCGGGGAGTACCTACGAGCAGTACTTC,CASSLVSGSTYEQYF
.,.,TRBV10-3,TRBJ1-2,TGTGCCTTCAGTGAGTCGATCGGAGCCGGCTATGGCTACACCTTC,CAFSESIGAGYGYTF
many,TRBD2,TRBV7-2,TRBJ2-1,TGTGCCAGCAGCTATCTAGCGGGGGGCAGGAATGAGCAGTTCTTC,CASSYLAGGRNEQFF
few,TRBD1,TRBV10-3,TRBJ2-1,TGTGCCGTGGGCGAGGGGGCTGGGCCCTACAATGAGCAGTTCTTC,CAVGEGAGPYNEQFF
few,.,TRBV20-1,TRBJ1-6,TGCAGTGCTTACCGGGACAAAAATAATTCACCCCTCCACTTT,CSAYRDKNNSPLHF
few,TRBD1,TRBV12-3/TRBV12-4,TRBJ2-7,TGTGCCAGCAGTCACGGGACAGGGAACTACGAGCAGTACTTC,CASSHGTGNYEQYF